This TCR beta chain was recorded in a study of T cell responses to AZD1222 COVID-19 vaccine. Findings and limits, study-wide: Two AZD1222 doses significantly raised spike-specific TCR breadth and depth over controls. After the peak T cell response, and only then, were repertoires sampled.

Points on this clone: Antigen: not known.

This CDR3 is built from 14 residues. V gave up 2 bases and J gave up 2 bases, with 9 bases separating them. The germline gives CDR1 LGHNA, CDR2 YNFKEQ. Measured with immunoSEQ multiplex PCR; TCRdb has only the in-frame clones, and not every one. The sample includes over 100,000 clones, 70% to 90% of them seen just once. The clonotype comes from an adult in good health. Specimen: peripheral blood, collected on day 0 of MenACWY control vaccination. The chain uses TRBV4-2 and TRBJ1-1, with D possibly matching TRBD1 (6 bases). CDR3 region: CASSQLGGNTEAFF. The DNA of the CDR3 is TGTGCCAGCAGCCAATTAGGGGGTAACACTGAAGCTTTCTTT.